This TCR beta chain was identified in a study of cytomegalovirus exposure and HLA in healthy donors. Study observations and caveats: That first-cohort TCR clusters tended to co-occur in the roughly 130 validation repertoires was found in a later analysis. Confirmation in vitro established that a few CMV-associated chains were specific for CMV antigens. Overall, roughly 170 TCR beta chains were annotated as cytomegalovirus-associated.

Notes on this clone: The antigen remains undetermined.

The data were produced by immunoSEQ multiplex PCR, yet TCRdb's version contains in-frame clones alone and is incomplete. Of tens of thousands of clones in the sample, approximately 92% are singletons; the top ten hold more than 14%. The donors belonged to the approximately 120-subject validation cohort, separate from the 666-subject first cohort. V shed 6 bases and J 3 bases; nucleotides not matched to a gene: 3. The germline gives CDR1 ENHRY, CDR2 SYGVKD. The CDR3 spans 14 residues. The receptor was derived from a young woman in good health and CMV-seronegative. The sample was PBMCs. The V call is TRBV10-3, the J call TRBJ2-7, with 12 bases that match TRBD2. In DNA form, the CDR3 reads TGTGCCATCAGCAAGACTAGCGGGAGCTACGAGCAGTACTTC. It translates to CAISKTSGSYEQYF.